Below are 32 T cell receptor beta chains sequenced from a single sample in a study of shared clonotypes between healthy human individuals. The repertoire was sequenced with immunoSEQ multiplex PCR; TCRdb's copy has only in-frame clones and lacks some. The sample shows around 2.5 million clones, over 85% of them seen only once. The sequenced sample consisted of naive CD4+ T cells from PBMCs. Subset: CD45RA+ positively selected. These receptors all stem from a young man in good health. Some clones in this sample may be carry-over from other donors' samples.

This chain links TRBV7-3 with TRBJ2-3, with TRBD2 matching over 8 bases. This CDR3 contains 16 residues. Germline CDR1 is SGHTA and CDR2 is FQGTGA. V dropped 1 base and J dropped 3; count of bases not matched to a gene: 6. The CDR3, as DNA: TGTGCCAGCAGCTTAAACCCAGCGGGAGTGACAGATACGCAGTATTTT. Protein sequence: CASSLNPAGVTDTQYF.

The chain is built from TRBV9 and TRBJ2-7; 8 bases are shared with TRBD1. CDR1 is SGDLS and CDR2 is YYNGEE in the germline V gene. This CDR3 has 14 residues. V lost 0 bases to trimming and J lost 6 bases; unmatched junction nucleotides: 5. The CDR3 DNA follows: TGTGCCAGCAGCGTAGCACAGGGGGGCCTCGAGCAGTACTTC. This codes for CASSVAQGGLEQYF.

The chain employs TRBV7-2 and TRBJ1-2; D perhaps matches TRBD1 (5 bases). This CDR3 comprises 16 residues. Germline V gene sequence: CDR1 SGHTA, CDR2 FQGNSA. V was pared by 1 base and J by 5 bases, with 17 bases between. CDR3 in amino acids: CASSLGPLHGAYGYTF. CDR3 DNA: TGTGCCAGCAGCTTAGGCCCCCTACACGGGGCTTATGGCTACACCTTC. The variable domain in full, with the rest retrieved from reference TRBV7-2 and TRBJ1-2, is GAGVSQSPSNKVTEKGKDVELRCDPISGHTALYWYRQSLGQGLEFLIYFQGNSAPDKSGLPSDRFSAERTGGSVSTLTIQRTQQEDSAVYLCASSLGPLHGAYGYTFGSGTRLTVV.

The chain combines TRBV28 with TRBJ1-5; no clear D. The CDR3 is made up of 12 amino acids. The germline V gene encodes CDR1 MDHEN and CDR2 SYDVKM. V was pared by 2 bases and J by 7 bases, with 6 bases between. The CDR3 DNA reads TGTGCCAGCAGTTTAGCGGCCCAGCCCCAGCATTTT. It yields the protein CASSLAAQPQHF. Full variable domain (rest looked up from reference TRBV28 and TRBJ1-5): DVKVTQSSRYLVKRTGEKVFLECVQDMDHENMFWYRQDPGLGLRLIYFSYDVKMKEKGDIPEGYSVSREKKERFSLILESASTNQTSMYLCASSLAAQPQHFGDGTRLSIL.

V gene TRBV7-2 combines with J gene TRBJ2-5; either TRBD1 or TRBD2 may supply D (5 bases each). Germline CDR1 SGHTA, CDR2 FQGNSA. The germline V and J ends were trimmed by 11 bases and 5 bases, with 12 bases remaining between them. The CDR3 runs 11 residues. CDR3 region: CAVTGRETQYF. As DNA, the CDR3 is TGTGCCGTAACGGGACGGGAGACCCAGTACTTC.

The genes are TRBV6-1 and TRBJ2-5; D is unclear. The V end was cut by 8 bases, the J end by 4 bases, with 14 bases between. Germline CDR1 and CDR2: MNHNS and SASEGT. This CDR3 is 13 amino acids long. The CDR3 nucleotides are TGTGCCAGCCGGCGCGGCGGCGGAGAGACCCAGTACTTC. As protein: CASRRGGGETQYF.

This chain links TRBV6-5 with TRBJ2-2, with 8 nucleotides matching TRBD1. The germline CDR1 and CDR2 sequences are MNHEY and SVGAGI. This CDR3 is 16 amino acids long. V was clipped by 2 bases and J by 1 base; unmatched bases: 3. This CDR3 is CASSYPGTGNTGELFF. CDR3 bases: TGTGCCAGCAGTTACCCCGGGACAGGGAACACCGGGGAGCTGTTTTTT.

J is TRBJ1-2 and V is TRBV11-2, with D possibly being TRBD1 (5 bases). Germline values: CDR1 SGHAT, CDR2 FQNNGV. The CDR3 runs to 13 residues. The ends were cut back, 6 bases at V and 4 bases at J, with 12 bases in the middle. CDR3 region: CASSNGGTYGYTF. CDR3 in DNA: TGTGCCAGCAGTAACGGGGGGACCTATGGCTACACCTTC.

The genes are TRBV28 and TRBJ2-3, with 13 bases fitting TRBD2. This CDR3 has 23 residues. CDR1 and CDR2 from the germline V gene are MDHEN and SYDVKM. V lost 5 bases and J lost 4; bases outside the gene matches: 27. For the CDR3, the DNA is TGTGCCAGCAGTGGACGTCGGGACATCCTAGTACAGGGACTAGCGGGGTTAGCAGATACGCAGTATTTT. This sequence encodes CASSGRRDILVQGLAGLADTQYF. The whole variable domain, filled in from reference TRBV28 and TRBJ2-3, reads DVKVTQSSRYLVKRTGEKVFLECVQDMDHENMFWYRQDPGLGLRLIYFSYDVKMKEKGDIPEGYSVSREKKERFSLILESASTNQTSMYLCASSGRRDILVQGLAGLADTQYFGPGTRLTVL.

The rearrangement joins TRBV9 to TRBJ2-1; D call uncertain. The V gene lost 2 bases and the J gene lost 0 bases, with 9 bases spanning the gap. The germline V gene encodes CDR1 SGDLS and CDR2 YYNGEE. This CDR3 spans 15 amino acids. The CDR3 reads CASSVRVASYNEQFF. The CDR3, as DNA: TGTGCCAGCAGCGTCCGGGTAGCCTCCTACAATGAGCAGTTCTTC. The variable domain in full, with the rest retrieved from reference TRBV9 and TRBJ2-1, is DSGVTQTPKHLITATGQRVTLRCSPRSGDLSVYWYQQSLDQGLQFLIQYYNGEERAKGNILERFSAQQFPDLHSELNLSSLELGDSALYFCASSVRVASYNEQFFGPGTRLTVL.

Concerning this clone itself: The sample contains more than one DNA sequence encoding this CDR3. J is TRBJ2-6 and V is TRBV6-5; TRBD2 is a possible D gene (6 bases). This CDR3 has 15 amino acids. CDR1 MNHEY and CDR2 SVGAGI come from the germline V gene. The V gene lost 4 bases and the J gene lost 4 bases, with 11 bases spanning the gap. This chain's CDR3 is CASSFGGAGANVLTF. The CDR3 DNA reads as TGTGCCAGCAGTTTCGGGGGTGCCGGGGCCAACGTCCTGACTTTC.

The chain employs TRBV5-1 and TRBJ2-1; D is ambiguous. V was cut by 4 bases and J by 5 bases, with 16 bases left in between. CDR3 size: 15 residues. In germline, CDR1 is SGHRS, CDR2 YFSETQ. The CDR3 DNA is TGCGCCAGCAGCCTAGGAACGCTAATGGACAATGAGCAGTTCTTC. It is translated as CASSLGTLMDNEQFF.

In the case of this clone: Other DNA sequences in this specimen translate into the identical CDR3. CDR3 nucleotide sequence: TGTGCCAGCAGACTAGCGGGAGTATACGAGCAGTACTTC. Translation: CASRLAGVYEQYF. This chain connects TRBV11-2 to TRBJ2-7; 11 bases fit TRBD2. V shed 6 bases and J 4 bases; nucleotides not matched to a gene: 2. Germline CDR1 SGHAT, CDR2 FQNNGV. There are 13 residues in the CDR3.

CDR3 amino acids: CASSRTSGNTDTQYF. The CDR3 DNA is TGTGCCAGCAGCCGGACTAGCGGCAACACAGATACGCAGTATTTT. This sequence joins TRBV4-2 and TRBJ2-3, with TRBD2 matching 10 bases. CDR3 length: 15 residues. Germline V gene sequence: CDR1 LGHNA, CDR2 YNFKEQ. V trimming: 4 bases; J trimming: 2 bases; junction bases outside the gene matches: 3.

Only one count was recorded for this clone. In DNA, the CDR3 is TGTGCCAGCAGTTTAGGCAGGGGGGACTATGGCTACACCTTC. It specifies CASSLGRGDYGYTF. This chain links TRBV28 with TRBJ1-2, with 7 bases that match TRBD1. The ends lost 2 bases at V and 3 bases at J; junction bases unmatched: 3. Per the germline V gene, CDR1 is MDHEN and CDR2 is SYDVKM. This CDR3 is 14 amino acids long.

This clone was detected once. This chain connects TRBV5-1 to TRBJ2-1; 10 nucleotides align to TRBD2. Germline V gene lookup returns CDR1 SGHRS and CDR2 YFSETQ. The V and J ends lost 4 bases and 6 bases, in that order; junction bases with no gene match: 13. This CDR3 region has 17 residues. The CDR3 here is CASSPGEAGGPVNEQFF. CDR3 sequence (DNA): TGCGCCAGCAGCCCCGGCGAAGCGGGAGGGCCGGTCAATGAGCAGTTCTTC.

This clone was recorded a few times. The chain is built from TRBV14 and TRBJ2-7; maybe TRBD2 (6 bases). Germline CDR1 SGHDN, CDR2 FVKESK. The CDR3 is made up of 15 amino acids. Trimming pared 4 bases from V and 4 bases from J, leaving 17 bases between. CDR3 sequence (DNA): TGTGCCAGCAGCCCAAAACTAGCCGAGACTTACGAGCAGTACTTC. Amino acids: CASSPKLAETYEQYF. The variable domain in full, completed from reference TRBV14 and TRBJ2-7, reads EAGVTQFPSHSVIEKGQTVTLRCDPISGHDNLYWYRRVMGKEIKFLLHFVKESKQDESGMPNNRFLAERTGGTYSTLKVQPAELEDSGVYFCASSPKLAETYEQYFGPGTRLTVT.

V and J are TRBV4-1 and TRBJ1-2, with D perhaps TRBD1 (5 bases). Looked up from germline, CDR1 is MGHRA and CDR2 is YSYEKL. V was clipped by 3 bases and J by 4 bases, with 12 bases between them. The CDR3 runs 14 residues. CDR3 DNA: TGCGCCAGCAGCCAGCGGGACTCCCGCTATGGCTACACCTTC. This gives the protein CASSQRDSRYGYTF.

The V gene is TRBV12-5, the J gene TRBJ2-2; 10 positions agree with TRBD2. Looked up from germline, CDR1 is LGHNT and CDR2 is FRNRAP. The CDR3 has 15 amino acids. The trim removed 6 bases at V and 6 bases at J, leaving 7 bases unmatched. The CDR3 region is CASGPSSGSAGELFF. In DNA form, the CDR3 reads TGTGCTAGTGGACCTTCTAGCGGGAGTGCCGGGGAGCTGTTTTTT.

The V call is TRBV11-3, the J call TRBJ2-3, with D possibly being TRBD1 (6 bases). The CDR3 totals 14 residues. Trimming pared 4 bases from V and 3 bases from J, leaving 11 bases between. The germline CDR1 and CDR2 sequences are SGHNT and YENEEA. The CDR3 reads CASSSDSTTDTQYF. In DNA form, the CDR3 reads TGTGCCAGCAGCTCGGACAGTACTACAGATACGCAGTATTTT.

The chain employs TRBV11-3 and TRBJ2-1; 13 bases are shared with TRBD2. V lost 6 bases and J lost 3; bases outside the gene matches: 8. The germline V gene has CDR1 SGHNT and CDR2 YENEEA. The CDR3 sequence is 17 residues long. Here the CDR3 DNA reads TGTGCCAGCAGTCCGGGTACTAGCGGGAGGGTCTACAATGAGCAGTTCTTC. Translating gives CASSPGTSGRVYNEQFF.

This chain uses TRBV14 with TRBJ2-7; D perhaps matches TRBD2 (5 bases). Trimming cost V 4 bases and J 2 bases, with 9 bases left between them. The CDR3 spans 13 residues. CDR1 and CDR2 from the germline V gene are SGHDN and FVKESK. The chain's CDR3 is CASSPLLAYEQYF. CDR3 coding DNA: TGTGCCAGCAGCCCTTTACTAGCCTACGAGCAGTACTTC.

The chain employs TRBV4-3 and TRBJ2-3; weak D call: TRBD2 (5 bases). Germline CDR1 LGHNA, CDR2 YSLEER. Trimming stripped 1 base from V and 6 bases from J, with 20 bases between. The CDR3 has 17 amino acids. In nucleotides, the CDR3 is TGCGCCAGCAGCCAAGCCCCTTTGACCCCACGCGGGGATACGCAGTATTTT. Its protein is CASSQAPLTPRGDTQYF.

This chain uses TRBV5-1 with TRBJ2-5, with a tentative D call TRBD2 (6 bases). Trimming removed 0 bases from V and 5 bases from J, with 11 bases in between. The CDR3 contains 14 residues. Germline CDR1 SGHRS, CDR2 YFSETQ. The DNA for the CDR3 is TGCGCCAGCAGCTTGGGCGGGGACTCGGAGACCCAGTACTTC. This codes for CASSLGGDSETQYF.

This clone appeared a single time. The rearrangement joins TRBV7-8 to TRBJ2-2; TRBD2 is a possible D gene (6 bases). V was clipped by 5 bases and J by 2 bases, with 12 bases between them. Germline-derived CDR1 and CDR2 are SGHVS and FQNEAQ. This CDR3 has 15 residues. The CDR3 bases are TGTGCCAGCAGCGCCGCTAGCGTCAACACCGGGGAGCTGTTTTTT. Its protein product is CASSAASVNTGELFF.

The chain carries TRBV30 and TRBJ2-2; 10 nucleotides match TRBD2. The length of the CDR3 is 15 residues. V shed 0 bases and J 9 bases; nucleotides not matched to a gene: 7. Germline V gene data show CDR1 as GTSNPN and CDR2 as SVGIG (reference sequence). The CDR3 loop reads CAWSVSGGGRRELFF. CDR3 nucleotide sequence: TGTGCCTGGAGTGTAAGCGGGGGGGGCCGGCGGGAGCTGTTTTTT. The complete variable domain, with remaining parts taken from reference TRBV30 and TRBJ2-2, reads SQTIHQWPATLVQPVGSPLSLECTVEGTSNPNLYWYRQAAGRGLQLLFYSVGIGQISSEVPQNLSASRPQDRQFILSSKKLLLSDSGFYLCAWSVSGGGRRELFFGEGSRLTVL.

This rearrangement joins TRBV6-4 to TRBJ2-3; D not certain. V was cut by 3 bases and J by 4 bases, with 8 bases left in between. CDR3 size: 13 residues. The germline gives CDR1 MRHNA, CDR2 SNTAGT. CDR3 region: CASSESLPDTQYF. The CDR3 coding sequence is TGTGCCAGCAGTGAATCCCTCCCAGATACGCAGTATTTT.

The chain combines TRBV6-1 with TRBJ2-3; 14 nucleotides match TRBD2. V was pared by 4 bases and J by 3 bases, with 6 bases of the junction left unmatched. The germline gives CDR1 MNHNS, CDR2 SASEGT. The CDR3 is made up of 17 amino acids. The CDR3 sequence: CASSVRLAGGRTDTQYF. CDR3 sequence (DNA): TGTGCCAGCAGTGTACGACTAGCGGGAGGGAGGACAGATACGCAGTATTTT.

The CDR3 bases are TGTGCCAGCAGCCCCAGGGACGCTAAACAAAGGGGGCAGTACTTC. It encodes CASSPRDAKQRGQYF. This chain connects TRBV7-8 to TRBJ2-7; D tentatively fits TRBD1 or TRBD2 (5 bases each). This CDR3 contains 15 residues. Germline V CDR1 and CDR2: SGHVS, FQNEAQ. Between the trimmed V and J ends, which lost 5 bases and 9 bases, there was a span of 23 bases.

This clone was counted a single time. The gene calls are TRBV5-4 and TRBJ2-1, with 14 bases that match TRBD2. V lost 3 bases and J lost 6; bases outside the gene matches: 5. The V gene's germline CDR1 is SGHNT and CDR2 YYREEE (reference sequence). CDR3 size: 16 residues. CDR3 in amino acids: CASSSGLAGGINEQFF. CDR3 in DNA: TGTGCCAGCAGCTCTGGACTAGCGGGAGGTATCAATGAGCAGTTCTTC.

The chain carries TRBV7-6 and TRBJ2-5, with TRBD2 matching 11 bases. CDR1 and CDR2 (germline): SGHVS, FNYEAQ. After removal of 8 bases from V and 4 bases from J, the junction contained 3 bases not matched to a gene. CDR3 length equals 13 residues. CDR3 DNA: TGTGCCAGCGGCGGACTAGCGGGAGAGACCCAGTACTTC. Translation gives CASGGLAGETQYF.

This rearrangement joins TRBV4-3 to TRBJ2-7, with a possible D match to TRBD2 (5 bases). The CDR3 runs to 15 residues. The V end was cut by 3 bases, the J end by 2 bases, with 14 bases between. Germline CDR1 and CDR2: LGHNA and YSLEER. The CDR3 protein is CASSQDAGSTYEQYF. The CDR3 DNA follows: TGCGCCAGCAGCCAGGATGCGGGCTCGACCTACGAGCAGTACTTC.